This T cell receptor beta chain was identified in a study of PD-1 blockade in classical Hodgkin lymphoma. Study as a whole: Every 2 weeks, patients got 3 mg/kg intravenous nivolumab. Whole-study results and caveats: By cycle point C4D1, TCR diversity had risen significantly in CD4+ cells (but not CD8+ cells). Exclusion covered patients beginning nivolumab under 1 year post-ASCT. Baseline diversity resembling that of newly diagnosed patients was seen in complete responders.

The table lists this clone with a count of one. What it recognizes is unknown. Only in-frame clones appear in the TCRdb table, and some are missing; sequencing was by immunoSEQ multiplex PCR. Of about 35,000 clones detected, over 75% appear once; the ten largest clones hold around 0.25%. All the patients suffered relapse after autologous stem cell transplantation, and brentuximab vedotin exposure differed. Magnetic depletion of unwanted cells isolated CD4+ T cells from thawed PBMCs. The CDR3 consists of 14 residues. Germline lookup yields CDR1 SGDLS and CDR2 YYNGEE. The trim removed 4 bases at V and 11 bases at J, leaving 9 bases unmatched.

The sequence derives from a human donor with classical Hodgkin lymphoma. The V call is TRBV9, the J call TRBJ1-4; TRBD1 agrees at 9 bases. The specimen was CD4+ T cells from blood, collected at baseline. Written as DNA, the CDR3 is TGTGCCAGCAGCCACGCAACCGACAGGGGGAAACTGTTTTTT. Translation: CASSHATDRGKLFF.